The 5 T cell receptor beta chains listed next were all sequenced from one sample in a study of T cell responses to AZD1222 COVID-19 vaccine. Produced via immunoSEQ multiplex PCR; TCRdb's table is partial and in-frame only. The sample yields about 150,000 clones, 85% to 90% seen once. The sequenced sample was peripheral blood, obtained on day 0 of MenACWY control vaccination. Receptors originate from an adult in good health.

This clone was seen a single time. The chain joins TRBV28 to TRBJ1-2; D gene unclear. Germline CDR1 reads MDHEN; CDR2 reads SYDVKM. The CDR3 sequence is 11 residues long. V lost 8 bases to trimming and J lost 3 bases, with 7 bases between them. The CDR3 DNA reads TGTGCCAGCGGAACCCACTATGGCTACACCTTC. Its translation: CASGTHYGYTF.

This rearrangement joins TRBV30 to TRBJ1-5, with TRBD1 as a possible D gene (6 bases). Germline lookup yields CDR1 GTSNPN and CDR2 SVGIG (reference sequence). The V end was cut by 0 bases, the J end by 7 bases, with 13 bases between. The CDR3 sequence is 14 residues long. This chain's CDR3 is CAWSVGGVRQPQHF. The CDR3 nucleotides read TGTGCCTGGAGTGTAGGGGGGGTCCGGCAGCCCCAGCATTTT.

This clone was counted between two and nine times. V and J are TRBV7-6 and TRBJ2-2; 7 bases map to TRBD1. Germline-derived CDR1 and CDR2 are SGHVS and FNYEAQ. J lost 3 bases, V lost 4 bases, and 5 bases had no gene match. The CDR3 is made up of 15 amino acids. The CDR3 coding sequence is TGTGCCAGCAGCTCGACAGGGACGGACACCGGGGAGCTGTTTTTT. Translation gives CASSSTGTDTGELFF.

The gene calls are TRBV6-2 or TRBV6-3 and TRBJ2-1, with TRBD1 as a possible D gene (5 bases). This CDR3 contains 14 residues. Germline V gene data show CDR1 as MNHEY and CDR2 as SVGEGT. V was shortened by 2 bases and J by 6 bases, with 11 bases between the two germline ends. In DNA, the CDR3 is TGTGCCAGCAGTTACGCAGGGTTGGGCAATGAGCAGTTCTTC. This codes for CASSYAGLGNEQFF.

The V call is TRBV5-6, the J call TRBJ1-5; 7 nucleotides line up with TRBD1. This CDR3 spans 15 amino acids. V trimming: 4 bases; J trimming: 0 bases; junction bases outside the gene matches: 4. Germline CDR1 reads SGHDT; CDR2 reads YYEEEE. The chain's CDR3 is CASSVTGLSNQPQHF. In DNA form, the CDR3 reads TGTGCCAGCAGCGTGACAGGGCTTAGCAATCAGCCCCAGCATTTT.